The next 3 T cell receptor beta chains were all read from a single sample in a study of blood T cell repertoires in COVID-19. Repertoires were generated with immunoSEQ multiplex PCR, while TCRdb's copy carries only in-frame clones and drops some. Of roughly 150,000 clones listed, 80% to 85% are singletons. Sequenced sample: peripheral blood. All receptors come from a man between 65 and 85 years old with active or convalescent COVID-19.

This clone was detected once. The J gene is TRBJ1-1, the V gene TRBV27; D uncertain. This CDR3 is 14 amino acids long. Trimming pared 3 bases from V and 2 bases from J, leaving 10 bases between. The germline gives CDR1 MNHEY, CDR2 SMNVEV (reference sequence). This CDR3 reads CASSLTRGNTEAFF. CDR3 DNA sequence: TGTGCCAGCAGTTTGACCCGCGGCAACACTGAAGCTTTCTTT.

The chain combines TRBV5-1 with TRBJ2-3; 8 nucleotides line up with TRBD2. The CDR3 is made up of 17 amino acids. Germline V gene sequence: CDR1 SGHRS, CDR2 YFSETQ. The trim removed 0 bases at V and 4 bases at J, leaving 10 bases unmatched. CDR3 loop: CASSLGVSSGSADTQYF. The CDR3 DNA sequence: TGCGCCAGCAGCTTGGGAGTGTCCAGCGGGAGCGCAGATACGCAGTATTTT.

This chain connects TRBV25-1 to TRBJ1-2, with 10 bases fitting TRBD1. Germline-derived CDR1 and CDR2 are MGHDK and SYGVNS. Trimming cost V 6 bases and J 10 bases; bases outside gene matches: 14. This CDR3 has 15 amino acids. The CDR3, as DNA: TGTGCCAGCAGCCCATCCGCCGGGGACAGGGGTCCCTACACCTTC. Protein sequence: CASSPSAGDRGPYTF.